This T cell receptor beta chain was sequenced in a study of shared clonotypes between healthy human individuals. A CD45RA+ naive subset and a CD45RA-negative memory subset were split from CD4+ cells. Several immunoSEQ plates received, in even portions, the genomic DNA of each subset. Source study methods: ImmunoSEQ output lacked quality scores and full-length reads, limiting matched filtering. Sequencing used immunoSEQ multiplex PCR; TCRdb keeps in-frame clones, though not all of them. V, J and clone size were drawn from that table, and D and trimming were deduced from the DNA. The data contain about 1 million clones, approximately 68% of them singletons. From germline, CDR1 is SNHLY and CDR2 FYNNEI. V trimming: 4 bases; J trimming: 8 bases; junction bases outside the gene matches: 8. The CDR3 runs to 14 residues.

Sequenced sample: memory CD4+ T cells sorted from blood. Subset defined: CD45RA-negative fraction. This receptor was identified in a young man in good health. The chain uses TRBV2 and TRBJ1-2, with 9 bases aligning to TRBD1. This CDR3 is CASSGDRATAGYTF. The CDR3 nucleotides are TGTGCCAGCAGTGGGGACAGGGCGACAGCCGGCTACACCTTC.